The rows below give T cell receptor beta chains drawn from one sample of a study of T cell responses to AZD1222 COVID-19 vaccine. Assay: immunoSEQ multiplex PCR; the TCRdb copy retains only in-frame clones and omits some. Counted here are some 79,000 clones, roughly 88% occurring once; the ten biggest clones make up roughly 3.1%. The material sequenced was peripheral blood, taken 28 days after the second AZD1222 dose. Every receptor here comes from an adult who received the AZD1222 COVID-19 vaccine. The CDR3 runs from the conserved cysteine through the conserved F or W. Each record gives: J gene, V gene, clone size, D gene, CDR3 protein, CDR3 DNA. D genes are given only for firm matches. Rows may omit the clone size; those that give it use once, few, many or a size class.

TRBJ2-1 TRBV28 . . CASSFEVNEQFF TGTGCCAGCAGTTTTGAAGTCAATGAGCAGTTCTTC
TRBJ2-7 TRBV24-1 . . CATSDPTGTYEQYF TGTGCCACCAGTGATCCAACCGGGACCTACGAGCAGTACTTC
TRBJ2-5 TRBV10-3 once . CAISEGREETQYF TGTGCCATCAGTGAAGGACGGGAGGAGACCCAGTACTTC
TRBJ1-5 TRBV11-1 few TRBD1 CASSTGTGDRQPQHF TGTGCCAGCAGTACCGGGACAGGGGATCGGCAGCCCCAGCATTTT
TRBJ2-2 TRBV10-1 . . CASSDTGELFF TGCGCCAGCAGTGACACCGGGGAGCTGTTTTTT
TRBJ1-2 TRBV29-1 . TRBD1 CSVEPATGGNGYTF TGCAGCGTTGAACCCGCGACAGGGGGCAATGGCTACACCTTC
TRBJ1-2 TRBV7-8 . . CASSLAGANYGYTF TGTGCCAGCAGCTTAGCAGGGGCTAACTATGGCTACACCTTC
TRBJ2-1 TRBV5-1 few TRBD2 CASSLIPDGRNEQFF TGCGCCAGCAGCTTGATACCGGACGGGAGGAATGAGCAGTTCTTC
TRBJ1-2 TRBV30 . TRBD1 CAWSVPGGYGYTF TGTGCCTGGAGTGTTCCAGGGGGTTATGGCTACACCTTC
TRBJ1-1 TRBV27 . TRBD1 CASSPFGTGGTEAFF TGTGCCAGCAGCCCTTTTGGGACAGGGGGGACTGAAGCTTTCTTT